These T cell receptor beta chains were read from a single sample in a study of OX40 agonist ivuxolimab in advanced cancers. Generated by immunoSEQ multiplex PCR, the TCRdb table keeps only in-frame clones and is missing some. The data show tens of thousands of clones, around four fifths seen once. The specimen was CD4+ or CD8+ T cells sorted from blood, collected in a trial of the OX40 agonist ivuxolimab. These receptors all stem from an adult with an advanced solid tumor such as melanoma, head and neck, liver or kidney cancer. CDR3s include the opening cysteine and the closing phenylalanine or tryptophan. The D gene is left open where the match is weak. Not every row has a clone size; where given, it reads once, few, many or a size class.

cdr3_nt cdr3_aa j_call v_call d_call clone_size
TGTGCCAGCAGCCATAGCACAGATACGCAGTATTTT CASSHSTDTQYF TRBJ2-3 TRBV27 NA NA
TGTGCCACCCCGGACAGACTCTACACCATATATTTT CATPDRLYTIYF TRBJ1-3 TRBV7-9 NA NA
TGTGCCAGCAGCAAAGGTCACAGTTCCTACGAGCAGTACTTC CASSKGHSSYEQYF TRBJ2-7 TRBV21-1 NA NA
TGTGCCAGCAGTTACTCGAGGCAGATCTCCTACGAGCAGTACTTC CASSYSRQISYEQYF TRBJ2-7 TRBV6-5 NA NA
TGCGCCAGCAGCTTGGATGGGGCAACTAATGAAAAACTGTTTTTT CASSLDGATNEKLFF TRBJ1-4 TRBV5-1 NA NA
TGTGCCATCAGCGAAGGTGGGACAGGGGGGATGGATGAGCAGTTCTTC CAISEGGTGGMDEQFF TRBJ2-1 TRBV10-3 TRBD1 NA
TGTGCCAGCAGCCCTAGCGGGGGGGCGTCCTACGAGCAGTACTTC CASSPSGGASYEQYF TRBJ2-7 TRBV9 TRBD2 NA
TGTGCCAGCAGTCCGGGACAGATCAATCAGCCCCAGCATTTT CASSPGQINQPQHF TRBJ1-5 TRBV27 TRBD1 once
TGTGCCAGCAGCTCACAGGGAACAGATACGCAGTATTTT CASSSQGTDTQYF TRBJ2-3 TRBV9 NA NA
TGCGCCAGCAGCTTGGCCGAAGCAGGGGGCACTGAAGCTTTCTTT CASSLAEAGGTEAFF TRBJ1-1 TRBV5-1 TRBD1 NA
TGTGCCAGCAGTTACGAAGGGCAAGGGGGTCAGCCCCAGCATTTT CASSYEGQGGQPQHF TRBJ1-5 TRBV6-6 NA NA
TGCGCCAGCAGCCCCATCCAACTCGGGACAGGCGATGCGGATGAGCAGTTCTTC CASSPIQLGTGDADEQFF TRBJ2-1 TRBV4-3 TRBD1 NA
TGTGCCAGCAGCCATAGTGGGGTTCCCCAGCATTTT CASSHSGVPQHF TRBJ1-5 TRBV7-8 NA NA
TGTGCCAGCAGCTTACTTGTTGGGGGTGGCACTGAAGCTTTCTTT CASSLLVGGGTEAFF TRBJ1-1 TRBV7-2 NA NA
TGTGCCAGTAGTATGAACAGGGGGCGCTGGAACACTGAAGCTTTCTTT CASSMNRGRWNTEAFF TRBJ1-1 TRBV19 TRBD1 NA
TGTGCCAGCAGACAGGACAGGGCGGGGATTTATGAGCAGTTCTTC CASRQDRAGIYEQFF TRBJ2-1 TRBV5-6 TRBD1 once
TGTGCCAGCAGCTTAGATATGGGGGTGACGACTAGCACAGATACGCAGTATTTT CASSLDMGVTTSTDTQYF TRBJ2-3 TRBV11-2 NA NA
TGCGCCAGCAGTCCGACAGCACCCAATAATTCACCCCTCCACTTT CASSPTAPNNSPLHF TRBJ1-6 TRBV10-2 NA NA
TGTGCCAGCAGTTACTCCGAGCGAGCGACTTTAAATGAGCAGTTCTTC CASSYSERATLNEQFF TRBJ2-1 TRBV6-6 NA NA
TGTGCCATCAGTGAGACATCCTACAATGAGCAGTTCTTC CAISETSYNEQFF TRBJ2-1 TRBV10-3 NA NA
TGTGCCAGCAGCCCCCCTTCGGGGGGCTCCTACGAGCAGTACTTC CASSPPSGGSYEQYF TRBJ2-7 TRBV9 TRBD2 NA
TGTGCCAGCAGCTTTACAAAGACAGGGGAAGCGGAGACCCAGTACTTC CASSFTKTGEAETQYF TRBJ2-5 TRBV13 TRBD1 NA
TGTGCCAGCAGTTACTCACAGGGTTTTGATGTGCGGGGCTACACCTTC CASSYSQGFDVRGYTF TRBJ1-2 TRBV6-5 NA NA
TGTGCCAGCAGTCCCGGGGAAGGCGGGAACACTGAAGCTTTCTTT CASSPGEGGNTEAFF TRBJ1-1 TRBV27 NA NA
TGCAGCGTTGCCGGGGAGGACGGGACCCAGTACTTC CSVAGEDGTQYF TRBJ2-5 TRBV29-1 NA few
TGTGCCAGCAGTTGGCCGCTAGGGGAAGCTTTCTTT CASSWPLGEAFF TRBJ1-1 TRBV28 NA NA
TGCGCCAGCAGCCAAGGGGTCGGGCCGAACACTGAAGCTTTCTTT CASSQGVGPNTEAFF TRBJ1-1 TRBV4-1 NA NA
TGTGCCAGCAGTTACGTTGGGGGGAGCTCCTACGAGCAGTACTTC CASSYVGGSSYEQYF TRBJ2-7 TRBV6-5 NA NA
TGTGCCAGCAGCTACCCCTCTCTAGCGGGGGACCCCACAGATACGCAGTATTTT CASSYPSLAGDPTDTQYF TRBJ2-3 TRBV7-9 TRBD2 NA